The present T cell receptor (beta chain) was sequenced within a study of blood T cell repertoires in COVID-19. The germline gives CDR1 SGHNT, CDR2 YYREEE (reference sequence). V was shortened by 6 bases and J by 1 base, with 10 bases between the two germline ends. The CDR3 length is 13 residues. Method: immunoSEQ multiplex PCR; TCRdb's copy keeps in-frame clones and lacks some. The sample has approximately 58,000 clones, approximately 80% seen once; the top ten hold around a third. The chain carries TRBV5-4 and TRBJ1-1, with TRBD1 as a possible D gene (5 bases). Sequencing was performed on peripheral blood. The clonotype comes from a man aged 55 to 69 with COVID-19, enrolled during active disease. This CDR3 reads CASTRGQNTEAFF. The CDR3 bases are TGTGCCAGCACCCGAGGACAGAACACTGAAGCTTTCTTT. Full variable domain (rest looked up from reference TRBV5-4 and TRBJ1-1): ETGVTQSPTHLIKTRGQQVTLRCSSQSGHNTVSWYQQALGQGPQFIFQYYREEENGRGNFPPRFSGLQFPNYSSELNVNALELDDSALYLCASTRGQNTEAFFGQGTRLTVV.